This TCR beta chain was sequenced during a study of T cells in Graves' hyperthyroidism and ophthalmopathy. There were TCR beta CDR3 regions amplified from RNA transcripts. HTBI primers were employed in a first-round RT-PCR of the TCR CDR3. TCRdb analysed the multiplex PCR reads with MiXCR anew, one entry per CDR3 protein. The sample yields around 440,000 distinct CDR3 sequences, roughly 14% seen once. Trimming took 1 base from V and 4 from J; bases not matched to a gene: 9. The CDR3 has 16 residues. CDR1 is LNHNV, CDR2 YYDKDF, per germline (reference sequence). This sequence was found in a woman aged 18-35 years with Graves' hyperthyroidism. Sequenced material: blood. The chain joins TRBV15 to TRBJ2-7; 8 bases map to TRBD2. The CDR3 loop reads CATSRVGPGGSYEQYF. CDR3 bases: TGTGCCACCAGCAGAGTGGGGCCGGGGGGGTCTTACGAGCAGTACTTC. The full variable domain, in which reference TRBV15 and TRBJ2-7 provide the parts outside the CDR3, is DAMVIQNPRYQVTQFGKPVTLSCSQTLNHNVMYWYQQKSSQAPKLLFHYYDKDFNNEADTPDNFQSRRPNTSFCFLDIRSPGLGDTAMYLCATSRVGPGGSYEQYFGPGTRLTVT.